This T cell receptor (beta chain) came from a study of cytotoxic CD8 clonotypes in ibrutinib-treated CLL. On the study more broadly: Researchers reported around 10 relapsed/refractory and about 15 treatment-naive patients, 17 of them IGHV unmutated.

Investigators sought sequencing depths of between 1 in 200,000 and 1 in 1 million T cells. Sequencing was performed with immunoSEQ multiplex PCR; in TCRdb, only in-frame clones are kept and a portion is missing. The sample has 110,000 to 150,000 clones; 60% to 85% are singletons. The CDR3 runs 11 residues. The germline V gene has CDR1 MNHEY and CDR2 SVGAGI. Trimming took 6 bases from V and 4 from J, leaving 4 bases between them. Study results and caveats: Patients with sustained remission and those progressing were sampled at differing times. Higher circulating CD8+ T-cell counts strongly accompanied higher baseline clonality, above age-matched healthy donors.

As to this clone: Its antigen remains unknown.

The TCR sequence derives from a human donor with chronic lymphocytic leukemia. The sequences come from PBMCs, collected after 12 months of ibrutinib treatment. This chain links TRBV6-5 with TRBJ2-1; D gene unclear. CDR3 sequence reads: CASSAYNEQFF. CDR3 bases: TGTGCCAGCAGCGCGTACAATGAGCAGTTCTTC.